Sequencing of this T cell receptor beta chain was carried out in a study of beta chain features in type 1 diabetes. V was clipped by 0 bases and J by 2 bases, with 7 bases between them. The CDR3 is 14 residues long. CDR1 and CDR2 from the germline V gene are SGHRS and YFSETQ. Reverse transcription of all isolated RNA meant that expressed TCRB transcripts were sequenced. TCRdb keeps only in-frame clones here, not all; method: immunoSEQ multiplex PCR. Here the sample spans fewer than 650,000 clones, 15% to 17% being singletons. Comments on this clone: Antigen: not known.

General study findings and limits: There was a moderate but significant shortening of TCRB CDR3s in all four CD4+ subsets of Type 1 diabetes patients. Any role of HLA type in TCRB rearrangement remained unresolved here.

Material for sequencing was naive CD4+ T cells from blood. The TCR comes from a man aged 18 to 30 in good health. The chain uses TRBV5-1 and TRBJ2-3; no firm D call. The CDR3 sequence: CASSLARPTDTQYF. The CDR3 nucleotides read TGCGCCAGCAGCTTGGCCAGGCCCACAGATACGCAGTATTTT.